Below are 26 T cell receptor beta chains sequenced from a single sample in a study of siplizumab effects on memory and regulatory T cells. Profiled with immunoSEQ multiplex PCR; TCRdb holds only in-frame clones, not every one. Of approximately 94,000 clones listed, approximately 94% are singletons. Sequenced: non-Treg CD4+ T cells sorted from blood. The receptors originated from a human donor in good health.

This clone was counted between two and nine times. Here the CDR3 DNA reads TGTGCCAGCAGCCGTCTCCAGGGCTTAGGCTACACCTTC. Its protein is CASSRLQGLGYTF. The chain uses TRBV6-5 and TRBJ1-2; D possibly corresponds to TRBD1 (5 bases). With 6 bases removed from V and 8 bases from J, the gap between germline ends came to 16 bases. Germline CDR1 reads MNHEY; CDR2 reads SVGAGI. There are 13 residues in the CDR3.

This chain joins TRBV18 and TRBJ1-1, with D perhaps TRBD1 (6 bases). The germline gives CDR1 KGHSH, CDR2 LQKENI. V shed 3 bases and J shed 1 base, with 9 bases lying between them. The CDR3 consists of 14 residues. CDR3 loop: CASSPRTENTEAFF. DNA for the CDR3: TGTGCCAGCTCACCCAGGACAGAGAACACTGAAGCTTTCTTT.

The table lists this clone with a few counts. This CDR3 reads CASSQKGTGSAPQHF. Written as DNA, the CDR3 is TGTGCCAGTAGCCAAAAAGGGACAGGGTCTGCGCCCCAGCATTTT. The J gene is TRBJ1-5, the V gene TRBV19; 9 bases map to TRBD1. This CDR3 comprises 15 residues. The germline V gene has CDR1 LNHDA and CDR2 SQIVND (reference sequence). The J segment lost 9 bases and the V segment lost 6 bases, leaving 12 bases of the junction unmatched.

V usage is TRBV11-2 and J usage is TRBJ2-7; the match to TRBD2 covers 7 bases. The germline gives CDR1 SGHAT, CDR2 FQNNGV. Trimming took 5 bases from V and 3 from J; bases not matched to a gene: 10. This CDR3 has 15 amino acids. The CDR3 nucleotides are TGTGCCAGCAGCCCCCTCGGGAGGACGATCTACGAGCAGTACTTC. Its translation: CASSPLGRTIYEQYF.

The CDR3 sequence: CASREEREPTYEQYF. The CDR3 DNA follows: TGTGCCAGCAGGGAGGAGCGGGAGCCCACCTACGAGCAGTACTTC. The V call is TRBV5-4, the J call TRBJ2-7; 8 bases map to TRBD2. Germline-derived CDR1 and CDR2 are SGHNT and YYREEE (reference sequence). The V segment lost 5 bases and the J segment 2 bases; nucleotides outside the gene matches: 9. This CDR3 contains 15 residues.

The V and J genes are TRBV6-5 and TRBJ2-7; tentatively, D is TRBD1 (6 bases). CDR1 MNHEY and CDR2 SVGAGI come from the germline V gene. With 4 bases removed from V and 4 bases from J, the gap between germline ends came to 14 bases. The CDR3 loop spans 14 amino acids. Here the CDR3 DNA reads TGTGCCAGCAGTTTTAACAGGGATTCGTACGAGCAGTACTTC. It is translated as CASSFNRDSYEQYF.

The rearrangement links TRBV5-1 to TRBJ2-3; 12 positions match TRBD2. The germline V gene encodes CDR1 SGHRS and CDR2 YFSETQ. This CDR3 contains 15 residues. Unmatched junction bases numbered 6, after V lost 4 bases and J lost 6 bases. CDR3 sequence reads: CASSTPGTSGDTQYF. The CDR3 DNA sequence: TGCGCCAGCAGCACCCCCGGGACTAGCGGGGATACGCAGTATTTT.

The genes are TRBV5-1 and TRBJ2-5; D gene ambiguous. The CDR3 loop spans 17 amino acids. Trimming shortened V by 1 base and J by 2 bases, and 18 bases separated the two germline ends. The V gene's germline CDR1 is SGHRS and CDR2 YFSETQ. CDR3 in amino acids: CASSLNEAAWGQETQYF. CDR3 nucleotides: TGCGCCAGCAGCTTGAATGAGGCAGCCTGGGGACAAGAGACCCAGTACTTC. Variable domain in full (rest from reference TRBV5-1 and TRBJ2-5): KAGVTQTPRYLIKTRGQQVTLSCSPISGHRSVSWYQQTPGQGLQFLFEYFSETQRNKGNFPGRFSGRQFSNSRSEMNVSTLELGDSALYLCASSLNEAAWGQETQYFGPGTRLLVL.

V gene TRBV2 combines with J gene TRBJ2-2; perhaps TRBD2 as D (6 bases). This CDR3 region has 15 residues. V gave up 2 bases and J gave up 3 bases, with 10 bases separating them. CDR1 and CDR2 from the germline V gene are SNHLY and FYNNEI. This CDR3 reads CASSERGIDTGELFF. The CDR3 DNA follows: TGTGCCAGCAGTGAACGGGGGATAGACACCGGGGAGCTGTTTTTT.

The chain has TRBV29-1 and TRBJ1-1; 11 positions agree with TRBD1. Germline CDR1 and CDR2: SQVTM and ANQGSEA. V lost 4 bases to trimming and J lost 1 base; unmatched junction nucleotides: 8. The CDR3 totals 16 residues. CDR3 region: CSVAGQGAGGNTEAFF. CDR3 nucleotide sequence: TGCAGCGTTGCTGGACAGGGGGCCGGCGGGAACACTGAAGCTTTCTTT. Together with reference TRBV29-1 and TRBJ1-1, the CDR3 gives the full variable domain: SAVISQKPSRDICQRGTSLTIQCQVDSQVTMMFWYRQQPGQSLTLIATANQGSEATYESGFVIDKFPISRPNLTFSTLTVSNMSPEDSSIYLCSVAGQGAGGNTEAFFGQGTRLTVV.

This sequence joins TRBV19 and TRBJ1-2; perhaps TRBD1 as D (6 bases). The CDR3 is made up of 13 amino acids. Deletions cut 6 bases from V and 10 bases from J, with 18 bases between. Germline values: CDR1 LNHDA, CDR2 SQIVND (reference sequence). Here the CDR3 DNA reads TGTGCCAGTAGACTGACGGGGGGCGCGGTCTACACCTTC. Its translation is CASRLTGGAVYTF.

The CDR3 reads CASSDHRLDSNQPQHF. CDR3 bases: TGTGCCAGCAGTGACCACCGTTTGGATAGCAATCAGCCCCAGCATTTT. The chain recombines TRBV6-1 with TRBJ1-5, with no clear D. The V end was cut by 3 bases, the J end by 0 bases, with 12 bases between. CDR3 length equals 16 residues. Germline values: CDR1 MNHNS, CDR2 SASEGT.

This clone appeared once. This rearrangement joins TRBV11-3 to TRBJ2-3; 10 bases align to TRBD2. The V gene end was trimmed by 5 bases and the J gene end by 0 bases; junction bases not matched to a gene: 11. The CDR3 has 18 residues. CDR1 and CDR2 (germline): SGHNT, YENEEA. The CDR3 loop is CASSPGTSDTQSTDTQYF. DNA for the CDR3: TGTGCCAGCAGCCCAGGGACTAGCGACACACAGAGCACAGATACGCAGTATTTT.

This chain connects TRBV11-2 to TRBJ2-7; 10 bases are shared with TRBD2. The ends lost 2 bases at V and 6 bases at J; junction bases unmatched: 10. The V gene's germline CDR1 is SGHAT and CDR2 FQNNGV. CDR3 length: 16 residues. The CDR3, as DNA: TGTGCCAGCAGCTTAAGGAGGGCTAGCGGGAGTGTCGAGCAGTACTTC. Translation: CASSLRRASGSVEQYF.

V is TRBV2 and J is TRBJ2-5; D is possibly TRBD1 or TRBD2 (5 bases each). Deletions cut 6 bases from V and 1 base from J, with 15 bases between. This CDR3 is 15 amino acids long. Germline V gene lookup returns CDR1 SNHLY and CDR2 FYNNEI. The DNA for the CDR3 is TGTGCCAGCAGGAGAAGGGGAGCAATCCAAGAGACCCAGTACTTC. This encodes CASRRRGAIQETQYF. The full variable domain, its missing parts supplied by reference TRBV2 and TRBJ2-5, is EPEVTQTPSHQVTQMGQEVILRCVPISNHLYFYWYRQILGQKVEFLVSFYNNEISEKSEIFDDQFSVERPDGSNFTLKIRSTKLEDSAMYFCASRRRGAIQETQYFGPGTRLLVL.

The J gene is TRBJ1-1, the V gene TRBV19; weak D call: TRBD1 (5 bases). The V end was cut by 7 bases, the J end by 5 bases, with 17 bases between. The germline V gene encodes CDR1 LNHDA and CDR2 SQIVND (reference sequence). There are 14 residues in the CDR3. In DNA, the CDR3 is TGTGCCAGTAACTGGGGGGTGGTGTGGACTGAAGCTTTCTTT. It translates to CASNWGVVWTEAFF.

The CDR3 region has the DNA TGTGCCAGCGCCTCGACAGGGGGCTCCTACGAGCAGTACTTC. Amino acids: CASASTGGSYEQYF. The rearrangement joins TRBV6-5 to TRBJ2-7, with TRBD1 identical over 9 bases. Germline CDR1 MNHEY, CDR2 SVGAGI. The V and J ends lost 8 bases and 0 bases, in that order; junction bases with no gene match: 5. The length of the CDR3 is 14 residues.

The rearrangement links TRBV19 to TRBJ2-1; D unclear. Per germline, CDR1 LNHDA and CDR2 SQIVND (reference sequence). The germline V and J ends were trimmed by 4 bases and 7 bases, with 20 bases remaining between them. CDR3 length equals 16 residues. The CDR3 protein is CASSTPDASLLNEQFF. The DNA of the CDR3 is TGTGCCAGTAGTACCCCGGATGCGAGCCTGTTAAATGAGCAGTTCTTC.

This chain links TRBV5-5 with TRBJ1-5; no clear D gene. CDR3 length: 14 amino acids. V was cut by 0 bases and J by 2 bases, with 6 bases left in between. The germline CDR1 and CDR2 sequences are SGHKS and YYEKEE (reference sequence). The DNA of the CDR3 is TGTGCCAGCAGCTTGGTTAAGGGCAATCAGCCCCAGCATTTT. Translation: CASSLVKGNQPQHF.

The CDR3, as DNA: TGCGCCAGCAGTGAGTCAGATACGCAGTATTTT. Translating gives CASSESDTQYF. The chain employs TRBV5-1 and TRBJ2-3; D not certain. CDR3 length: 11 amino acids. The germline CDR1 and CDR2 sequences are SGHRS and YFSETQ. The V end was cut by 5 bases, the J end by 4 bases, with 5 bases between. Drawing the rest from reference TRBV5-1 and TRBJ2-3, the complete variable domain is KAGVTQTPRYLIKTRGQQVTLSCSPISGHRSVSWYQQTPGQGLQFLFEYFSETQRNKGNFPGRFSGRQFSNSRSEMNVSTLELGDSALYLCASSESDTQYFGPGTRLTVL.

The V and J genes are TRBV28 and TRBJ2-7; 7 bases agree with TRBD2. The CDR3 is 15 residues long. Losses at the gene ends were 2 bases for V and 6 bases for J; bases not matched to a gene: 10. Germline lookup yields CDR1 MDHEN and CDR2 SYDVKM. The CDR3 DNA follows: TGTGCCAGCAGTTTAACGGGGGGAGGGCCCGCCGAGCAGTACTTC. Translated: CASSLTGGGPAEQYF.

This clone showed up just a few times. V usage is TRBV9 and J usage is TRBJ2-2; tentative D call: TRBD1 (7 bases). Between the trimmed V and J ends, which lost 3 bases and 0 bases, there was a span of 15 bases. There are 17 residues in the CDR3. CDR1 and CDR2 from the germline V gene are SGDLS and YYNGEE. The CDR3 spells CASSAMGGTANTGELFF. The CDR3 coding sequence is TGTGCCAGCAGCGCCATGGGCGGGACAGCGAACACCGGGGAGCTGTTTTTT.

The chain has TRBV25-1 and TRBJ2-7, with D possibly matching TRBD2 (5 bases). This CDR3 contains 14 residues. V shed 6 bases and J shed 7 bases, with 19 bases lying between them. CDR1 MGHDK and CDR2 SYGVNS come from the germline V gene. This CDR3 reads CASSRRGLRREQYF. The DNA for the CDR3 is TGTGCCAGCAGCCGACGCGGGCTCCGTCGGGAGCAGTACTTC.

The chain uses TRBV5-5 and TRBJ1-2; 8 positions match TRBD1. The V gene end was trimmed by 0 bases and the J gene end by 3 bases; junction bases not matched to a gene: 4. Germline lookup yields CDR1 SGHKS and CDR2 YYEKEE (reference sequence). This CDR3 is 15 amino acids long. The CDR3 nucleotides read TGTGCCAGCAGCTTGGCCCCAGGGGGCGACTATGGCTACACCTTC. Its protein product is CASSLAPGGDYGYTF.

The chain is built from TRBV5-1 and TRBJ2-5; TRBD2 agrees at 15 bases. V was clipped by 4 bases and J by 4 bases; unmatched bases: 2. This CDR3 is 15 amino acids long. CDR1 and CDR2 from the germline V gene are SGHRS and YFSETQ. The CDR3 loop is CASSQGLAGGETQYF. The DNA for the CDR3 is TGCGCCAGCAGCCAGGGACTAGCGGGAGGAGAGACCCAGTACTTC. The variable domain in full, completed from reference TRBV5-1 and TRBJ2-5, reads KAGVTQTPRYLIKTRGQQVTLSCSPISGHRSVSWYQQTPGQGLQFLFEYFSETQRNKGNFPGRFSGRQFSNSRSEMNVSTLELGDSALYLCASSQGLAGGETQYFGPGTRLLVL.

The chain links TRBV5-1 to TRBJ1-2; a possible D gene is TRBD1 (5 bases). Trimming removed 6 bases from V and 3 bases from J, with 12 bases in between. There are 13 residues in the CDR3. Per the germline V gene, CDR1 is SGHRS and CDR2 is YFSETQ. As DNA, the CDR3 is TGCGCCAGCAATCGAGGGGACGACTATGGCTACACCTTC. This encodes CASNRGDDYGYTF. The variable domain in full, with the rest retrieved from reference TRBV5-1 and TRBJ1-2, is KAGVTQTPRYLIKTRGQQVTLSCSPISGHRSVSWYQQTPGQGLQFLFEYFSETQRNKGNFPGRFSGRQFSNSRSEMNVSTLELGDSALYLCASNRGDDYGYTFGSGTRLTVV.